These T cell receptor beta chains were read from a single sample in a study of relationships among human T cell subsets. Via MiXCR, TCRdb re-called the multiplex PCR reads, giving one row per CDR3 protein. The sample shows approximately 7,300 distinct CDR3 sequences, 70% of them seen only once. The sequenced sample consisted of naive and transitional (CD45RA+) T cells sorted from blood. Every receptor here comes from a man aged 40-49 years in good health. The CDR3 runs from the conserved cysteine through the conserved F or W. The order of the fields is CDR3 length, V gene, clone size, J gene, D gene, CDR3 DNA, CDR3 protein. A D gene is named only where the DNA matches it firmly. Rows give clone size only sometimes, using once, few, many, or a class for an expanded clone.

CDR3 length: 12
V gene: TRBV28
clone size: NA
J gene: TRBJ2-7
D gene: NA
CDR3 DNA: TGTGCCAGCAGTTTAACAGGGAACGAGCAGTACTTC
CDR3 protein: CASSLTGNEQYF

CDR3 length: 15
V gene: TRBV28
clone size: NA
J gene: TRBJ1-5
D gene: NA
CDR3 DNA: TGTGCCAGCAGTTTGGCAGGTGAGGGGGATCAGCCCCAGCATTTT
CDR3 protein: CASSLAGEGDQPQHF

CDR3 length: 14
V gene: TRBV7-6
clone size: NA
J gene: TRBJ1-1
D gene: TRBD1
CDR3 DNA: TGTGCCAGCAGCCGGACAGGGGGCAGGGGTGAAGCTTTCTTT
CDR3 protein: CASSRTGGRGEAFF

CDR3 length: 15
V gene: TRBV5-1
clone size: large
J gene: TRBJ2-3
D gene: TRBD2
CDR3 DNA: TGCGCCAGCAGTACCGGGACTAGCGGCACAGATACGCAGTATTTT
CDR3 protein: CASSTGTSGTDTQYF

CDR3 length: 15
V gene: TRBV28
clone size: NA
J gene: TRBJ2-6
D gene: TRBD2
CDR3 DNA: TGTGCCACAGGGACTAGGATACTCGGGGCCAACGTCCTGACTTTC
CDR3 protein: CATGTRILGANVLTF

CDR3 length: 14
V gene: TRBV4-1
clone size: NA
J gene: TRBJ1-1
D gene: NA
CDR3 DNA: TGCGCCAGCAGCCAAGGCCCCGCGACAGTTGAAGCTTTCTTT
CDR3 protein: CASSQGPATVEAFF

CDR3 length: 15
V gene: TRBV27
clone size: NA
J gene: TRBJ1-5
D gene: NA
CDR3 DNA: TGTGCCAGCAGTTTCTTAGGGAGCTACAATCAGCCCCAGCATTTT
CDR3 protein: CASSFLGSYNQPQHF

CDR3 length: 14
V gene: TRBV14
clone size: NA
J gene: TRBJ2-3
D gene: NA
CDR3 DNA: TGTGCCAGCAGCCAGTGGTCCTCCACAGATACGCAGTATTTT
CDR3 protein: CASSQWSSTDTQYF

CDR3 length: 15
V gene: TRBV6-5
clone size: NA
J gene: TRBJ2-5
D gene: TRBD2
CDR3 DNA: TGTGCCAGCAGTTACTCAGGACTAGCGGGAGAGACCCAGTACTTC
CDR3 protein: CASSYSGLAGETQYF

CDR3 length: 13
V gene: TRBV20-1
clone size: NA
J gene: TRBJ1-1
D gene: TRBD1
CDR3 DNA: TGCAGTGCTCGACGGACAGGTGCGCCCCAAGCTTTCTTT
CDR3 protein: CSARRTGAPQAFF

CDR3 length: 14
V gene: TRBV11-2
clone size: NA
J gene: TRBJ1-4
D gene: NA
CDR3 DNA: TGTGCCAGCAGCCGTGCCCGGGCGGATGAAAAACTGTTTTTT
CDR3 protein: CASSRARADEKLFF

CDR3 length: 13
V gene: TRBV28
clone size: NA
J gene: TRBJ2-5
D gene: NA
CDR3 DNA: TGTGCCAGCAGTTTACGGGGTAAAGAGACCCAGTACTTC
CDR3 protein: CASSLRGKETQYF

CDR3 length: 13
V gene: TRBV7-9
clone size: NA
J gene: TRBJ1-1
D gene: NA
CDR3 DNA: TGTGCCAGCAGCTCCGGACTTGACACTGAAGCTTTCTTT
CDR3 protein: CASSSGLDTEAFF

CDR3 length: 12
V gene: TRBV6-6
clone size: NA
J gene: TRBJ2-5
D gene: NA
CDR3 DNA: TGTGCCAGCAGACTAACAGGGGAGACCCAGTACTTC
CDR3 protein: CASRLTGETQYF

CDR3 length: 15
V gene: TRBV20-1
clone size: NA
J gene: TRBJ2-5
D gene: TRBD2
CDR3 DNA: TGCAGTGCTAGAGATGGACTAGCCCCTCAAGAGACCCAGTACTTC
CDR3 protein: CSARDGLAPQETQYF

CDR3 length: 16
V gene: TRBV14
clone size: NA
J gene: TRBJ2-7
D gene: NA
CDR3 DNA: TGTGCCAGCAGCCAACATCTCCCGAAGGGTGGTTACGAGCAGTACTTC
CDR3 protein: CASSQHLPKGGYEQYF

CDR3 length: 15
V gene: TRBV25-1
clone size: once
J gene: TRBJ2-1
D gene: TRBD2
CDR3 DNA: TGTGCCAGCAGTACCCTGGCGGGGGTCTTCGGTGAGCAGTTCTTC
CDR3 protein: CASSTLAGVFGEQFF

CDR3 length: 12
V gene: TRBV18
clone size: NA
J gene: TRBJ1-1
D gene: NA
CDR3 DNA: TGTGCCAGCTCACCGGTTCAAGACAAAGCTTTCTTT
CDR3 protein: CASSPVQDKAFF

CDR3 length: 15
V gene: TRBV11-2
clone size: NA
J gene: TRBJ2-5
D gene: TRBD1
CDR3 DNA: TGTGCCAGCAGCTTAGAGGGCAGGGGGCTAGAGACCCAGTACTTC
CDR3 protein: CASSLEGRGLETQYF

CDR3 length: 18
V gene: TRBV11-2
clone size: NA
J gene: TRBJ2-1
D gene: TRBD2
CDR3 DNA: TGTGCCAGCAGCTTCAGTTTCCCCGGGACTAGCGCCCACAATGAGCAGTTCTTC
CDR3 protein: CASSFSFPGTSAHNEQFF

CDR3 length: 14
V gene: TRBV27
clone size: NA
J gene: TRBJ2-7
D gene: NA
CDR3 DNA: TGTGCCGGCAGTTTATCGCAGGGCTTCCACGAGCAGTACTTC
CDR3 protein: CAGSLSQGFHEQYF

CDR3 length: 15
V gene: TRBV6-5
clone size: NA
J gene: TRBJ2-1
D gene: TRBD1
CDR3 DNA: TGTGCCAGCAGTTACTCGGGACAGGGGGCATATGAGCAGTTCTTC
CDR3 protein: CASSYSGQGAYEQFF

CDR3 length: 15
V gene: TRBV7-3
clone size: NA
J gene: TRBJ2-5
D gene: TRBD2
CDR3 DNA: TGTGCCAGCAGCCCCAATGGCGGGAGTGGCGAGACCCAGTACTTC
CDR3 protein: CASSPNGGSGETQYF

CDR3 length: 13
V gene: TRBV12-3/TRBV12-4
clone size: few
J gene: TRBJ1-1
D gene: NA
CDR3 DNA: TGTGCCAGCAGTCCGGACCTGAACACTGAAGCTTTCTTT
CDR3 protein: CASSPDLNTEAFF

CDR3 length: 14
V gene: TRBV18
clone size: NA
J gene: TRBJ2-7
D gene: TRBD1
CDR3 DNA: TGTGCCAGCTCACCAAGGGACAGCCCCTACGAGCAGTACTTC
CDR3 protein: CASSPRDSPYEQYF

CDR3 length: 15
V gene: TRBV10-3
clone size: few
J gene: TRBJ2-3
D gene: NA
CDR3 DNA: TGTGCCACCCAGGCGGTACAGGCGGGTACAGATACGCAGTATTTT
CDR3 protein: CATQAVQAGTDTQYF

CDR3 length: 15
V gene: TRBV14
clone size: few
J gene: TRBJ2-1
D gene: NA
CDR3 DNA: TGTGCCAGCAGCCAAGGCAGGGGCTCCTACAATGAGCAGTTCTTC
CDR3 protein: CASSQGRGSYNEQFF

CDR3 length: 13
V gene: TRBV6-4
clone size: NA
J gene: TRBJ1-5
D gene: NA
CDR3 DNA: TGTGCCAGCAGTGAAACAGAGAATCAGCCCCAGCATTTT
CDR3 protein: CASSETENQPQHF

CDR3 length: 15
V gene: TRBV4-1
clone size: once
J gene: TRBJ2-2
D gene: NA
CDR3 DNA: TGCGCCAGCAGCCGAAACACCAGGGTCTCCGGGGAGCTGTTTTTT
CDR3 protein: CASSRNTRVSGELFF

CDR3 length: 13
V gene: TRBV28
clone size: NA
J gene: TRBJ2-3
D gene: NA
CDR3 DNA: TGTGCCAGCAGTTTATCGGAGACAAATACGCAGTATTTT
CDR3 protein: CASSLSETNTQYF

CDR3 length: 19
V gene: TRBV20-1
clone size: few
J gene: TRBJ2-1
D gene: TRBD2
CDR3 DNA: TGCAGTGCTAGAGACCTAATAAATGCCGGACTAGCGGGTTACAATGAGCAGTTCTTC
CDR3 protein: CSARDLINAGLAGYNEQFF

CDR3 length: 13
V gene: TRBV27
clone size: few
J gene: TRBJ1-1
D gene: NA
CDR3 DNA: TGTGCCAGCAGTTTATACTTGAACACTGAAGCTTTCTTT
CDR3 protein: CASSLYLNTEAFF

CDR3 length: 15
V gene: TRBV4-1
clone size: NA
J gene: TRBJ1-5
D gene: NA
CDR3 DNA: TGCGCCAGCAGCCAGCCCCAGGGGAAGGATCAGCCCCAGCATTTT
CDR3 protein: CASSQPQGKDQPQHF

CDR3 length: 16
V gene: TRBV7-9
clone size: NA
J gene: TRBJ1-2
D gene: NA
CDR3 DNA: TGTGCCAGCAGCGATTCTTACCGGGACACTAACTATGGCTACACCTTC
CDR3 protein: CASSDSYRDTNYGYTF

CDR3 length: 16
V gene: TRBV13
clone size: NA
J gene: TRBJ2-7
D gene: NA
CDR3 DNA: TGTGCCAGCAGCTCCCGACAATTCACAGATTCCTACGAGCAGTACTTC
CDR3 protein: CASSSRQFTDSYEQYF

CDR3 length: 16
V gene: TRBV5-1
clone size: NA
J gene: TRBJ2-5
D gene: TRBD1
CDR3 DNA: TGCGCCAGCAGCTTGGACGACTTTGGACAGGACGAGACCCAGTACTTC
CDR3 protein: CASSLDDFGQDETQYF

CDR3 length: 15
V gene: TRBV30
clone size: NA
J gene: TRBJ2-7
D gene: TRBD2
CDR3 DNA: TGTGCCTGGTGTAAGTATAGCGGGAGAATAAACGAGCAGTACTTC
CDR3 protein: CAWCKYSGRINEQYF

CDR3 length: 12
V gene: TRBV6-6
clone size: NA
J gene: TRBJ1-5
D gene: NA
CDR3 DNA: TGTGCCAGCAGTCCAGGGGCGAAGGCCCAGCATTTT
CDR3 protein: CASSPGAKAQHF

CDR3 length: 12
V gene: TRBV29-1
clone size: NA
J gene: TRBJ2-1
D gene: NA
CDR3 DNA: TGCAGCGTTCCCACAGGAGACAATGAGCAGTTCTTC
CDR3 protein: CSVPTGDNEQFF

CDR3 length: 15
V gene: TRBV25-1
clone size: few
J gene: TRBJ2-7
D gene: NA
CDR3 DNA: TGTGCCAGCAGCCTTATGGGCCAGGGTACCTACGAGCAGTACTTC
CDR3 protein: CASSLMGQGTYEQYF

CDR3 length: 16
V gene: TRBV12-3/TRBV12-4
clone size: NA
J gene: TRBJ2-3
D gene: TRBD1
CDR3 DNA: TGTGCCAGCAGTTACAGGGGGCAAATTGGGACAGATACGCAGTATTTT
CDR3 protein: CASSYRGQIGTDTQYF

CDR3 length: 13
V gene: TRBV7-3
clone size: NA
J gene: TRBJ2-7
D gene: TRBD2
CDR3 DNA: TGTGCCAGCAGCCTAGGTCCAGCGGGGGAGCAGTACTTC
CDR3 protein: CASSLGPAGEQYF

CDR3 length: 14
V gene: TRBV28
clone size: NA
J gene: TRBJ1-1
D gene: TRBD1
CDR3 DNA: TGTGCCAGCAGTCCCCGGACAGGGAACACTGAAGCTTTCTTT
CDR3 protein: CASSPRTGNTEAFF

CDR3 length: 13
V gene: TRBV3-1
clone size: medium-sized
J gene: TRBJ2-5
D gene: TRBD2
CDR3 DNA: TGTGCCAGCAGCCAAGGGACTAGCGGGGGCTCGGACTTC
CDR3 protein: CASSQGTSGGSDF

CDR3 length: 16
V gene: TRBV18
clone size: NA
J gene: TRBJ1-1
D gene: NA
CDR3 DNA: TGTGCCAGCTCATCTAATACCGGGACGGTGAACACTGAAGCTTTCTTT
CDR3 protein: CASSSNTGTVNTEAFF